This T cell receptor beta chain is drawn from a study of blood T cell repertoires in COVID-19. Across the whole study: Both acute and convalescent COVID-19 samples were obtained from the United States, Italy and Spain.

Clones were read by immunoSEQ multiplex PCR, and TCRdb kept only the in-frame ones, dropping some. The sample lists fewer than 250,000 clones, approximately 83% seen once, with less than 8% in the top ten. The sequence was obtained from a woman aged 45-60 years with acute or convalescent COVID-19. Sequences were obtained from peripheral blood.

CDR3: CASSIDGQGRFQPQHF. The CDR3 bases are TGTGCCAGTAGTATAGACGGACAGGGGCGGTTTCAGCCCCAGCATTTT. The chain is built from TRBV19 and TRBJ1-5; 9 bases agree with TRBD1. V shed 0 bases, J shed 6 bases, and the junction held 6 bases outside the gene matches. In germline, CDR1 is LNHDA, CDR2 SQIVND (reference sequence). CDR3 length: 16 residues.